Here is one T cell receptor (beta chain) with its context. Its target is unknown. This entry comes from a study of shared clonotypes between healthy human individuals. Overall study: The study drew on two women and a few men aged 18 to 49 as donors.

Researchers partitioned CD4+ cells into CD45RA+ naive and CD45RA-negative memory subsets. The authors' processing: Owing to the provision of junction-only sequences devoid of quality scores by immunoSEQ, filtering differed. Produced via immunoSEQ multiplex PCR; TCRdb's table is partial and in-frame only. V and J calls plus clone size are reproduced from that table; the DNA served to infer D and trimming. The sample consists of about 2.4 million clones, approximately 94% of them appearing once. Whole-study findings and limits: Naive subsets typically showed greater estimated richness than memory subsets.

The source is a young man in good health. Material: naive CD4+ T cells sorted from blood. Subset: CD45RA+ positively selected.

The CDR3 coding sequence is TGTGCCAGCACGGACAGGGGTCGGGAGACCCAGTACTTC. It translates to CASTDRGRETQYF. The rearrangement joins TRBV18 to TRBJ2-5; the match to TRBD1 covers 9 bases. The germline gives CDR1 KGHSH, CDR2 LQKENI. There are 13 residues in the CDR3. V shed 8 bases and J 5 bases; nucleotides not matched to a gene: 6.